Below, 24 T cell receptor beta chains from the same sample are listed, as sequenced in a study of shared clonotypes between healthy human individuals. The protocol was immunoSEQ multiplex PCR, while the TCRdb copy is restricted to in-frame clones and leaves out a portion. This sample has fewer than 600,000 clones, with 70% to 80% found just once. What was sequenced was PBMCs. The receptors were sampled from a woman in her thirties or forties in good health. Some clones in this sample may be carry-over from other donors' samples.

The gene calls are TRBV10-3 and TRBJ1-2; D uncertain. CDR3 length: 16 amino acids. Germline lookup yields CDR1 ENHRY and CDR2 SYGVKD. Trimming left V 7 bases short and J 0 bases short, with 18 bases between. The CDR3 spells CAITAGVVAPNYGYTF. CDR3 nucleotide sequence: TGTGCCATCACCGCCGGGGTAGTCGCTCCTAACTATGGCTACACCTTC.

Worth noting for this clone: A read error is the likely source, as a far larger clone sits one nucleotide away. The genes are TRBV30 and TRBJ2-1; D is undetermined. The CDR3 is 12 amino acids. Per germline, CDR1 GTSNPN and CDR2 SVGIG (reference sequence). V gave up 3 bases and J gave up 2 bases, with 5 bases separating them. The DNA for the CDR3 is TGTGCCTGGAGAGGCGCCTACAATGAGCAGTTCTTC. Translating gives CAWRGAYNEQFF.

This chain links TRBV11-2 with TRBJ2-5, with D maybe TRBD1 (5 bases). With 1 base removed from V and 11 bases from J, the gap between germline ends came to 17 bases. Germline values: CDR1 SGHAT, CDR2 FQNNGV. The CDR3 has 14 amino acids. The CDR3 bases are TGTGCCAGCAGCTTAGTCGGGCAGGGAAAGGAGCAGTACTTC. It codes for CASSLVGQGKEQYF. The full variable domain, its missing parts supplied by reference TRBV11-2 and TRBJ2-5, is EAGVAQSPRYKIIEKRQSVAFWCNPISGHATLYWYQQILGQGPKLLIQFQNNGVVDDSQLPKDRFSAERLKGVDSTLKIQPAKLEDSAVYLCASSLVGQGKEQYFGPGTRLLVL.

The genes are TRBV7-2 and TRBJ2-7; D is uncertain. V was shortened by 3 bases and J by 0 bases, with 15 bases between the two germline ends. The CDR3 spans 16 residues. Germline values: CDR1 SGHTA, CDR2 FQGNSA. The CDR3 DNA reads TGTGCCAGCAGCTTGACTCCCTCCGTCGTCTCCTACGAGCAGTACTTC. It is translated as CASSLTPSVVSYEQYF.

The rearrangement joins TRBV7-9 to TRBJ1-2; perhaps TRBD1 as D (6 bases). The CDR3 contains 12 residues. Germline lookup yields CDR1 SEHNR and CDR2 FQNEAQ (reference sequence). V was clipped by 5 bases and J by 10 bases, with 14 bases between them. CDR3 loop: CASSLSGTIYTF. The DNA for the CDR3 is TGTGCCAGCAGCCTATCCGGGACAATCTACACCTTC.

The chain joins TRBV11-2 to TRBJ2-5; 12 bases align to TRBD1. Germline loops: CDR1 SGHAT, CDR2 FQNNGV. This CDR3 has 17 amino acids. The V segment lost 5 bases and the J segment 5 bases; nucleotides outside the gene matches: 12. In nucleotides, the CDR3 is TGTGCCAGCAGCCCGACGGCCGGGACAGGGGGCCGGGAGACCCAGTACTTC. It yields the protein CASSPTAGTGGRETQYF.

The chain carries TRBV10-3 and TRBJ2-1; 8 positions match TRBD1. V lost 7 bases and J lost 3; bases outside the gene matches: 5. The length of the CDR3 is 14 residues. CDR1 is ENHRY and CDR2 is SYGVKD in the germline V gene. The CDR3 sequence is CAINPGQDYNEQFF. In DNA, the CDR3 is TGTGCCATCAACCCGGGACAGGACTACAATGAGCAGTTCTTC.

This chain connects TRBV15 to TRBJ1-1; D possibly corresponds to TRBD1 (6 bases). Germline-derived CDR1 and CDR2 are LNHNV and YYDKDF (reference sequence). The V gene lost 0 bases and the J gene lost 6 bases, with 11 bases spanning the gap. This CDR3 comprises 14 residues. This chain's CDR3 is CATSRDEGGAEAFF. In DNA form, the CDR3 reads TGTGCCACCAGCAGAGATGAGGGGGGCGCTGAAGCTTTCTTT. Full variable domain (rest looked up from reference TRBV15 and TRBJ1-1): DAMVIQNPRYQVTQFGKPVTLSCSQTLNHNVMYWYQQKSSQAPKLLFHYYDKDFNNEADTPDNFQSRRPNTSFCFLDIRSPGLGDTAMYLCATSRDEGGAEAFFGQGTRLTVV.

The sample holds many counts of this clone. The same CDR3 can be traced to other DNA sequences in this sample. The CDR3: CAWSPEGGNQPQHF. The CDR3 nucleotides read TGTGCCTGGAGTCCCGAGGGGGGCAATCAGCCCCAGCATTTT. The V and J genes are TRBV30 and TRBJ1-5; D is possibly TRBD1 (6 bases). The germline V and J ends were trimmed by 2 bases and 2 bases, with 10 bases remaining between them. The CDR3 sequence is 14 residues long. Germline CDR1 and CDR2: GTSNPN and SVGIG (reference sequence).

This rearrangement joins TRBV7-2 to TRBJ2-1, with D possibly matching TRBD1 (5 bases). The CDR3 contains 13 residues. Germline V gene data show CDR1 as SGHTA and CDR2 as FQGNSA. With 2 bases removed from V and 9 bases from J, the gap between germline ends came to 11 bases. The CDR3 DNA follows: TGTGCCAGCAGCTTATTACGCGACAGTGAGCAGTTCTTC. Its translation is CASSLLRDSEQFF.

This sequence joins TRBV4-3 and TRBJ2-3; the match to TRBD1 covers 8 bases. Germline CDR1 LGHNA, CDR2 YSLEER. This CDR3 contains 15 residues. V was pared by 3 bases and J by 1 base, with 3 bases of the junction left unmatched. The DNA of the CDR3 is TGCGCCAGCAGCCAGACGACAGGGGGCACAGATACGCAGTATTTT. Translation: CASSQTTGGTDTQYF.

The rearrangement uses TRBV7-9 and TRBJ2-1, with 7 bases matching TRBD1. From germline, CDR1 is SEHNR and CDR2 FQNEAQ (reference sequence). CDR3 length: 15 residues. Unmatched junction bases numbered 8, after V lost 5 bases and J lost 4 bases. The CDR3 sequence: CASSHRGKPYNEQFF. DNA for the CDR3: TGTGCCAGCAGCCACAGGGGCAAGCCATACAATGAGCAGTTCTTC. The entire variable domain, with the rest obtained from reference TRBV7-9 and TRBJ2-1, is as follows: DTGVSQNPRHKITKRGQNVTFRCDPISEHNRLYWYRQTLGQGPEFLTYFQNEAQLEKSRLLSDRFSAERPKGSFSTLEIQRTEQGDSAMYLCASSHRGKPYNEQFFGPGTRLTVL.

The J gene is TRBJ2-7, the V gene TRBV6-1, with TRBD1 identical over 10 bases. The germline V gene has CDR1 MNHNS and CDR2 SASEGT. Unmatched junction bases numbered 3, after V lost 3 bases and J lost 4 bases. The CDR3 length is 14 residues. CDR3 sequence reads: CASSDLGQGYEQYF. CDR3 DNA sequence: TGTGCCAGCAGTGATTTGGGACAGGGGTACGAGCAGTACTTC.

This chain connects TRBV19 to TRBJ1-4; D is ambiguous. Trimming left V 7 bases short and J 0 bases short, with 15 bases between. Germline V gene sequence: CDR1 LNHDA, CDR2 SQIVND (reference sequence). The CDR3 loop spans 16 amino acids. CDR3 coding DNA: TGTGCCAGTAAAATGAGTTTCTTCCCAACTAATGAAAAACTGTTTTTT. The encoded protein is CASKMSFFPTNEKLFF.

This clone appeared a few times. CDR3 DNA: TGTGCCAGCACATACCTTACAGGGGGCAATCAGCCCCAGCATTTT. Protein: CASTYLTGGNQPQHF. V is TRBV28 and J is TRBJ1-5; 7 bases are a match to TRBD1. CDR1 is MDHEN, CDR2 SYDVKM, per germline. This CDR3 is built from 15 residues. Losses at the gene ends were 7 bases for V and 2 bases for J; bases not matched to a gene: 8.

The CDR3 protein is CASSPEGDSYNEQFF. In nucleotides, the CDR3 is TGCGCCAGCAGCCCCGAAGGGGACAGTTACAATGAGCAGTTCTTC. The chain uses TRBV5-1 and TRBJ2-1; TRBD1 matches 7 bases. The trim removed 4 bases at V and 4 bases at J, leaving 8 bases unmatched. The CDR3 spans 15 residues. Looked up from germline, CDR1 is SGHRS and CDR2 is YFSETQ.

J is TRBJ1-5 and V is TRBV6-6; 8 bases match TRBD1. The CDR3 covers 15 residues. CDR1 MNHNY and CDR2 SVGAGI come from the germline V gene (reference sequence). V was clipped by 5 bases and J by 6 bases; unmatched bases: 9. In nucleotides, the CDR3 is TGTGCCAGCAGTCCTCTGGACAGGGTAGGTCAGCCCCAGCATTTT. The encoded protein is CASSPLDRVGQPQHF.

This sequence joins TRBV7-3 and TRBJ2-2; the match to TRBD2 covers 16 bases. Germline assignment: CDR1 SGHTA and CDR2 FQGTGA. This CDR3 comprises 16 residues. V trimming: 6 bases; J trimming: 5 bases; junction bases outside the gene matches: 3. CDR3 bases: TGTGCCAGCAGATCGGGACTAGCGGGAGGGACCGGGGAGCTGTTTTTT. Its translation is CASRSGLAGGTGELFF.

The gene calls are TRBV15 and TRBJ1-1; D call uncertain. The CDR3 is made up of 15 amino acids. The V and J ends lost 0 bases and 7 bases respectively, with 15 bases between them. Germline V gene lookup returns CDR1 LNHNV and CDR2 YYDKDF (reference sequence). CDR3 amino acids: CATSRDAAAADEAFF. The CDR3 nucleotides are TGTGCCACCAGCAGAGATGCTGCGGCCGCCGATGAAGCTTTCTTT.

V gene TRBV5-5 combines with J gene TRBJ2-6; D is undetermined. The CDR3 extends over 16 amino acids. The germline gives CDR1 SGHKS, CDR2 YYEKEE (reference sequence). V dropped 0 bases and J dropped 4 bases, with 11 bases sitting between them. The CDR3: CASSLGLGNGANVLTF. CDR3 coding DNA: TGTGCCAGCAGCTTGGGTCTGGGGAACGGGGCCAACGTCCTGACTTTC.

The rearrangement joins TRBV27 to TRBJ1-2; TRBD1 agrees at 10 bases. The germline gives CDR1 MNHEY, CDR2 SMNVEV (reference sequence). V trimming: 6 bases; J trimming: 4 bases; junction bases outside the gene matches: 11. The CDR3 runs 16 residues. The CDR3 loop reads CASSRQGGQGFYGYTF. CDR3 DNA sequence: TGTGCCAGCAGCCGTCAAGGGGGACAGGGGTTCTATGGCTACACCTTC.

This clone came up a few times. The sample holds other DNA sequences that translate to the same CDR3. The CDR3 DNA follows: TGTGCCAGCTCACCACAAGGTGATGGCTACACCTTC. Its translation: CASSPQGDGYTF. The chain employs TRBV18 and TRBJ1-2; D unclear. Between the trimmed V and J ends, which lost 1 base and 6 bases, there was a span of 6 bases. Germline loops: CDR1 KGHSH, CDR2 LQKENI. This CDR3 is 12 amino acids long.

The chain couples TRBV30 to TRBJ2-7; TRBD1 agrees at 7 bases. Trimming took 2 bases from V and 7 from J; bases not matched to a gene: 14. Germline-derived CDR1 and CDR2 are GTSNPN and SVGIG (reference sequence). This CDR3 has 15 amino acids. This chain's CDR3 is CAWSLGDRDHQEQYF. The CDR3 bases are TGTGCCTGGAGTTTGGGAGACAGGGATCATCAGGAGCAGTACTTC.

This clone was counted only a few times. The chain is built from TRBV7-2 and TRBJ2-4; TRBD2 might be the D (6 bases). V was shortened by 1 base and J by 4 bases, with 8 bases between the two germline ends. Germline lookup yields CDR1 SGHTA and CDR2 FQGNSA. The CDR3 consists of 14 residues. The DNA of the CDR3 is TGTGCCAGCAGCTTAGAAGGAGGGAAAAACATTCAGTACTTC. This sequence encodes CASSLEGGKNIQYF. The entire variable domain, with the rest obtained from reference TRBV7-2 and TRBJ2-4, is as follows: GAGVSQSPSNKVTEKGKDVELRCDPISGHTALYWYRQSLGQGLEFLIYFQGNSAPDKSGLPSDRFSAERTGGSVSTLTIQRTQQEDSAVYLCASSLEGGKNIQYFGAGTRLSVL.